These 5 T cell receptor beta chains share one sample of origin, sequenced in a study of patients and donors after allogeneic stem cell transplantation. MiXCR was run by TCRdb on the RT-PCR reads, yielding one entry per CDR3 protein. The repertoire holds roughly 150,000 distinct CDR3 sequences, 24% seen once, with around 26% in the top ten. The sequencing sample was made of blood, either unsorted or a sorted T cell fraction (not recorded which). The origin of the receptors is a human donor who was either an allogeneic HSCT recipient or a stem cell or donor lymphocyte infusion donor (not recorded which). It is not recorded whose cells these are; they may come from a transplant donor.

This sequence joins TRBV12-3 or TRBV12-4 and TRBJ2-7; TRBD2 matches 11 bases. The V segment lost 6 bases and the J segment 2 bases; nucleotides outside the gene matches: 9. This CDR3 contains 16 residues. Here the CDR3 reads CASSPGGTSGTYEQYF. The CDR3 DNA follows: TGTGCCAGCAGCCCAGGTGGGACTAGCGGTACCTACGAGCAGTACTTC.

The chain joins TRBV29-1 to TRBJ1-1, with D tentatively TRBD1 (5 bases). Trimming left V 2 bases short and J 1 base short, with 17 bases between. Germline V gives CDR1 SQVTM, CDR2 ANQGSEA. The CDR3 loop spans 16 amino acids. Here the CDR3 reads CSVERYGGEENTEAFF. The CDR3 nucleotides read TGCAGCGTTGAAAGGTATGGAGGGGAGGAGAACACTGAAGCTTTCTTT.

The V gene is TRBV5-1, the J gene TRBJ1-2; perhaps TRBD1 as D (6 bases). Trimming took 0 bases from V and 0 from J, leaving 15 bases between them. CDR3 length equals 17 residues. Germline loops: CDR1 SGHRS, CDR2 YFSETQ. The chain's CDR3 is CASSLALWDKANYGYTF. CDR3 nucleotides: TGCGCCAGCAGCTTGGCCTTATGGGACAAAGCTAACTATGGCTACACCTTC.

V usage is TRBV5-1 and J usage is TRBJ2-1, with D perhaps TRBD2 (6 bases). Germline values: CDR1 SGHRS, CDR2 YFSETQ. Trimming shortened V by 4 bases and J by 0 bases, and 17 bases separated the two germline ends. This CDR3 has 17 residues. CDR3 residues: CASSHLGRSDSYNEQFF. In DNA, the CDR3 is TGCGCCAGCAGCCACCTTGGGAGGAGTGACTCCTACAATGAGCAGTTCTTC. Filled out from reference TRBV5-1 and TRBJ2-1, the complete variable domain reads KAGVTQTPRYLIKTRGQQVTLSCSPISGHRSVSWYQQTPGQGLQFLFEYFSETQRNKGNFPGRFSGRQFSNSRSEMNVSTLELGDSALYLCASSHLGRSDSYNEQFFGPGTRLTVL.

This rearrangement joins TRBV6-2 or TRBV6-3 to TRBJ1-5; D is uncertain. The CDR3 runs to 13 residues. V shed 4 bases and J shed 5 bases, with 9 bases lying between them. From germline, CDR1 is MNHEY and CDR2 SVGEGT. Written as DNA, the CDR3 is TGTGCCAGCAGTTTATGGAGCTATCAGCCCCAGCATTTT. Its translation is CASSLWSYQPQHF.